These T cell receptor beta chains were read from a single sample in a study of T cell responses to AZD1222 COVID-19 vaccine. TCRdb keeps only in-frame clones here, not all; method: immunoSEQ multiplex PCR. The sample contains about 97,000 clones, 87% of which appear only once. The material was peripheral blood, obtained 28 days after the second AZD1222 dose. The receptor set was obtained from an adult who received the AZD1222 COVID-19 vaccine. Each CDR3 is given with its conserved first and last residue. A D gene is named only where the DNA matches it firmly. The size entry is marked missing in some rows and otherwise reads once, few, many or a size class.

d_call: -
v_call: TRBV2
j_call: TRBJ2-7
clone_size: few
cdr3_length: 13
cdr3_aa: CASSEFRFYEQYF
cdr3_nt: TGTGCCAGCAGTGAGTTCAGGTTCTACGAGCAGTACTTC

d_call: -
v_call: TRBV2
j_call: TRBJ2-7
clone_size: -
cdr3_length: 13
cdr3_aa: CASSDRGGYEQYF
cdr3_nt: TGTGCCAGCAGTGATCGAGGGGGCTACGAGCAGTACTTC

d_call: -
v_call: TRBV18
j_call: TRBJ1-2
clone_size: -
cdr3_length: 12
cdr3_aa: CASSSDSYGYTF
cdr3_nt: TGTGCCAGCTCATCGGACAGCTATGGCTACACCTTC

d_call: TRBD2
v_call: TRBV10-1
j_call: TRBJ2-3
clone_size: -
cdr3_length: 17
cdr3_aa: CASSESTSGGITDTQYF
cdr3_nt: TGCGCCAGCAGTGAGTCAACTAGCGGGGGGATCACAGATACGCAGTATTTT

d_call: -
v_call: TRBV9
j_call: TRBJ1-1
clone_size: once
cdr3_length: 13
cdr3_aa: CASSVVGTTEAFF
cdr3_nt: TGTGCCAGCAGCGTAGTTGGGACCACTGAAGCTTTCTTT

d_call: TRBD2
v_call: TRBV6-2/TRBV6-3
j_call: TRBJ2-1
clone_size: -
cdr3_length: 17
cdr3_aa: CASSYGLAGGPGNEQFF
cdr3_nt: TGTGCCAGCAGTTACGGGCTAGCGGGAGGGCCCGGCAATGAGCAGTTCTTC

d_call: TRBD1
v_call: TRBV29-1
j_call: TRBJ1-2
clone_size: -
cdr3_length: 12
cdr3_aa: CSVAGTVEGYTF
cdr3_nt: TGCAGCGTTGCCGGGACAGTGGAAGGCTACACCTTC

d_call: TRBD2
v_call: TRBV5-1
j_call: TRBJ2-7
clone_size: -
cdr3_length: 15
cdr3_aa: CASSLAERGPTEQYF
cdr3_nt: TGCGCCAGCAGCTTGGCCGAGCGGGGCCCTACCGAGCAGTACTTC

d_call: -
v_call: TRBV5-1
j_call: TRBJ1-6
clone_size: medium-sized
cdr3_length: 14
cdr3_aa: CASSLAAKNSPLHF
cdr3_nt: TGCGCCAGCAGCTTGGCGGCCAAGAATTCACCCCTCCACTTT

d_call: -
v_call: TRBV12-3/TRBV12-4
j_call: TRBJ2-7
clone_size: once
cdr3_length: 12
cdr3_aa: CASSLLAYEQYF
cdr3_nt: TGTGCCAGCAGCCTCCTAGCCTACGAGCAGTACTTC

d_call: TRBD1
v_call: TRBV6-1
j_call: TRBJ2-7
clone_size: -
cdr3_length: 14
cdr3_aa: CASSEGQGLYEQYF
cdr3_nt: TGTGCCAGCAGTGAGGGACAGGGGCTCTACGAGCAGTACTTC

d_call: -
v_call: TRBV30
j_call: TRBJ1-3
clone_size: -
cdr3_length: 13
cdr3_aa: CAWSRVSFQDIYF
cdr3_nt: TGTGCCTGGAGTAGAGTCTCATTTCAGGATATATATTTT